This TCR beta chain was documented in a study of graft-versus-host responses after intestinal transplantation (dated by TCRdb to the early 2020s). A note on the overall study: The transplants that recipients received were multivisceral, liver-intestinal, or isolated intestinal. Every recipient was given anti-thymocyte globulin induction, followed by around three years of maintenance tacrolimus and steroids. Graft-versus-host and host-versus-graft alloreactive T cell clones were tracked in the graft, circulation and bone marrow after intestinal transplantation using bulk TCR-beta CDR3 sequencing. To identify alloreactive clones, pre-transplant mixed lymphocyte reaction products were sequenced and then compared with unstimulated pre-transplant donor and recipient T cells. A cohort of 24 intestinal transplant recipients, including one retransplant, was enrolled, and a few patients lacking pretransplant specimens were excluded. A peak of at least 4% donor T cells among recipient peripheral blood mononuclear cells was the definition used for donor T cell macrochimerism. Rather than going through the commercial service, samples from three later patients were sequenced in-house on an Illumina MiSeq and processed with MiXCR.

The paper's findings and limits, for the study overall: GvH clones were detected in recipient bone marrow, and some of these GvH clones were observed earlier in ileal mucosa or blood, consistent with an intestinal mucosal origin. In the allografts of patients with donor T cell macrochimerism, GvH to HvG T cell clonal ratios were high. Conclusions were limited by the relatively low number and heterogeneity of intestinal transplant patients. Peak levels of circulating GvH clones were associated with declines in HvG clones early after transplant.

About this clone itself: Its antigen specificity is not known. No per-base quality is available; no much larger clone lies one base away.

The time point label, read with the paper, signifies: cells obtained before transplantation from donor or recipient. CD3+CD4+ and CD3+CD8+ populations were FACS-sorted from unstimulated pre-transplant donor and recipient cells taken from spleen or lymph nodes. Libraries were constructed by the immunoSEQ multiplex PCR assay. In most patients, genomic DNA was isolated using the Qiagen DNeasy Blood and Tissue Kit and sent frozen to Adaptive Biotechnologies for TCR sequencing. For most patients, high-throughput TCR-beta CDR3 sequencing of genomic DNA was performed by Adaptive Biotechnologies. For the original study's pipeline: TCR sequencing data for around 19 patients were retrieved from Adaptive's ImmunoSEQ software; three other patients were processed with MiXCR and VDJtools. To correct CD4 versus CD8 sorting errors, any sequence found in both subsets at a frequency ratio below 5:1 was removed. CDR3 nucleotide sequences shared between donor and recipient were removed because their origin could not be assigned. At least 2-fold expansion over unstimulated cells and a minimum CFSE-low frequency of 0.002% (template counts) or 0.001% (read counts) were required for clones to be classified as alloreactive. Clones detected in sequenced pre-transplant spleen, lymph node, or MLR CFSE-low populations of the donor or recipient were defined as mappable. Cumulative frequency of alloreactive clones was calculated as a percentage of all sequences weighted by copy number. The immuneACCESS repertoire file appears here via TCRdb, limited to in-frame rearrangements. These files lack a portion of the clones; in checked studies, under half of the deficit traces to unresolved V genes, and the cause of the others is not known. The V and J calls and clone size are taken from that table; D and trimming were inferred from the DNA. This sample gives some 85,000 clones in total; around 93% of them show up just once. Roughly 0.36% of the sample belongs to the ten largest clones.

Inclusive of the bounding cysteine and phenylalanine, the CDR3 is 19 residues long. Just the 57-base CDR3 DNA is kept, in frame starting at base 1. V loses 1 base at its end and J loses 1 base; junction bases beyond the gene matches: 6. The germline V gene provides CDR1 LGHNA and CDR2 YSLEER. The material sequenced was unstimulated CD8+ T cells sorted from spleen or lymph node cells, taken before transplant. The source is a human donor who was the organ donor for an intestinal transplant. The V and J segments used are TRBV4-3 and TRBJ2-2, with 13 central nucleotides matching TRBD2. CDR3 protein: CASSQALLAGGKNTGELFF. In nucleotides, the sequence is TGCGCCAGCAGCCAAGCGTTACTAGCGGGGGGGAAGAACACCGGGGAGCTGTTTTTT.